This T cell receptor (beta chain) was sequenced during a study of Ad26.COV2.S vaccination and SARS-CoV-2 variants. Study summary: Intramuscular Ad26.COV2.S doses were given once or twice, 56 days apart.

Clones were sequenced by immunoSEQ multiplex PCR, and TCRdb holds only the in-frame ones, with some missing. Seen here are about 680,000 clones, more than 70% observed once, and the top ten hold around 1.4%. Study observations and caveats: Higher spike-specific TCR breadth was found in vaccine recipients than in placebo recipients.

V gave up 4 bases and J gave up 1 base, with 8 bases separating them. Per the germline V gene, CDR1 is LNHNV and CDR2 is YYDKDF (reference sequence). This CDR3 comprises 14 residues. As for treatment: approximately 18 received Ad26.COV2.S at low or high dose, single or two shots; roughly five received placebo; per-sample allocation not given. Day 63 after the first vaccine or placebo injection was the time point for sampling. This clone was observed a few times. Its specificity is unknown. The clonotype comes from a person aged 18 to 59 who received the Ad26.COV2.S COVID-19 vaccine or a placebo. The chain uses TRBV15 and TRBJ1-5; tentative D call: TRBD1 (6 bases). The sequencing here drew on peripheral blood, taken in a trial of Ad26.COV2.S vaccine versus placebo. The CDR3 DNA reads as TGTGCCACCAGCATCAGGGGAAGCAATCAGCCCCAGCATTTT. It translates to CATSIRGSNQPQHF.